This T cell receptor (beta chain) was found in a study of blood T cell repertoires in COVID-19. Study overall: PBMCs, B-cell-depleted T cells, or T cells were the source of the cDNA or gDNA that made up the material.

This CDR3 contains 14 residues. CDR1 is WSHSY, CDR2 SAAADI, per germline. Trimming removed 3 bases from V and 4 bases from J, with 10 bases in between. Original processing notes: From reference gene primer amplification, estimates of nucleated cell counts were derived. Clones were read by immunoSEQ multiplex PCR, and TCRdb kept only the in-frame ones, dropping some. V, J and clone size were drawn from that table, and D and trimming were deduced from the DNA. The sample contains about 220,000 clones, around 84% of which appear only once. This clone appeared a few times. Material for sequencing was peripheral blood. The TCR was taken from a man aged 30 to 45 with active or convalescent COVID-19. The chain combines TRBV10-2 with TRBJ1-5; TRBD1 is a possible D gene (6 bases). CDR3 coding DNA: TGCGCCAGCAGTGACCGGACAGTGAATCAGCCCCAGCATTTT. Amino acids: CASSDRTVNQPQHF.